One sample yielded the 21 T cell receptor beta chains listed below, sequenced in a study of shared clonotypes between healthy human individuals. Using immunoSEQ multiplex PCR, the repertoire was profiled, and TCRdb retains in-frame clones only, with some absent. The data hold roughly 720,000 clones, with 90% observed a single time. Sequencing input: memory CD8+ T cells from PBMCs. Subset meaning: CD45RO+ cells pooled with CCR7-negative TemRA cells. Receptor source: a man aged 18-30 years in good health. Some clones in this sample may be carry-over from other donors' samples.

This rearrangement joins TRBV4-1 to TRBJ1-1, with D possibly matching TRBD1 (5 bases). The germline V gene encodes CDR1 MGHRA and CDR2 YSYEKL. Trimming took off 4 bases at V and 0 bases at J, with 9 bases between the two ends. This CDR3 is built from 14 residues. The CDR3 loop is CASSPRDLNTEAFF. The CDR3 DNA follows: TGCGCCAGCAGCCCCAGGGATCTGAACACTGAAGCTTTCTTT.

This chain links TRBV5-1 with TRBJ1-2; D gene ambiguous. The CDR3 contains 12 residues. Deletions cut 3 bases from V and 6 bases from J, with 9 bases between. In germline, CDR1 is SGHRS, CDR2 YFSETQ. CDR3 sequence: CASSSSGNGYTF. CDR3 coding DNA: TGCGCCAGCAGCTCCTCTGGGAATGGCTACACCTTC.

The genes are TRBV5-3 and TRBJ1-4; D uncertain. TRBV5-3 is placed among ORFs of uncertain function. The CDR3 is made up of 11 amino acids. Trimming left V 0 bases short and J 7 bases short, with 1 base between. CDR3 amino acids: CARSLGEKLFF. The CDR3, as DNA: TGTGCCAGAAGCTTGGGTGAAAAACTGTTTTTT.

V and J are TRBV28 and TRBJ2-7; TRBD1 agrees at 7 bases. V shed 10 bases, J shed 0 bases, and the junction held 6 bases outside the gene matches. The CDR3 runs 13 residues. CDR1 and CDR2 (germline): MDHEN, SYDVKM. Here the CDR3 reads CAIEGDSSYEQYF. The CDR3 DNA follows: TGTGCCATCGAGGGGGACAGCTCCTACGAGCAGTACTTC.

This clone was observed a few times. The rearrangement uses TRBV27 and TRBJ1-5, with a tentative D call TRBD1 (6 bases). V was cut by 3 bases and J by 1 base, with 10 bases left in between. The CDR3 consists of 15 residues. In germline, CDR1 is MNHEY, CDR2 SMNVEV (reference sequence). In nucleotides, the CDR3 is TGTGCCAGCAGTTTTCAGGGGCCGAGCAATCAGCCCCAGCATTTT. It encodes CASSFQGPSNQPQHF.

This sequence joins TRBV7-9 and TRBJ2-2; D remains ambiguous. Germline assignment: CDR1 SEHNR and CDR2 FQNEAQ (reference sequence). Trimming removed 6 bases at V and 5 bases at J, with 19 bases between. The CDR3 consists of 16 residues. The CDR3 nucleotides read TGTGCCAGCAGAACCGACGCGGTGGCGTTTACCGGGGAGCTGTTTTTT. Translation: CASRTDAVAFTGELFF.

The J gene is TRBJ2-2, the V gene TRBV7-3; 8 bases are a match to TRBD2. J lost 1 base, V lost 5 bases, and 6 bases had no gene match. This CDR3 comprises 16 residues. CDR1 and CDR2 from the germline V gene are SGHTA and FQGTGA. CDR3 in DNA: TGTGCCAGCAGCCCACGGGAGGGCCTGAACACCGGGGAGCTGTTTTTT. As protein: CASSPREGLNTGELFF.

This chain links TRBV4-1 with TRBJ2-1, with D unclear. Trimming took off 2 bases at V and 8 bases at J, with 7 bases between the two ends. Germline CDR1 and CDR2: MGHRA and YSYEKL. This CDR3 has 12 residues. The CDR3 protein is CASSQRSDEQFF. The DNA of the CDR3 is TGCGCCAGCAGCCAACGGTCCGATGAGCAGTTCTTC.

The chain's CDR3 is CAWRGQNEKLFF. The CDR3 bases are TGTGCCTGGAGGGGACAGAACGAAAAACTGTTTTTT. The rearrangement joins TRBV30 to TRBJ1-4; 7 bases are shared with TRBD1. This CDR3 has 12 amino acids. Trimming cost V 3 bases and J 8 bases; bases outside gene matches: 3. Germline assignment: CDR1 GTSNPN and CDR2 SVGIG (reference sequence).

The chain is built from TRBV27 and TRBJ2-2, with TRBD1 matching 7 bases. The CDR3 consists of 13 residues. Losses at the gene ends were 5 bases for V and 6 bases for J; bases not matched to a gene: 3. CDR1 and CDR2 from the germline V gene are MNHEY and SMNVEV (reference sequence). The CDR3 loop is CASSLDRAGELFF. CDR3 DNA sequence: TGTGCCAGCAGTCTCGACAGGGCCGGGGAGCTGTTTTTT.

The rearrangement joins TRBV7-9 to TRBJ1-1; D is unresolved. The ends were cut back, 5 bases at V and 4 bases at J, with 17 bases in the middle. In germline, CDR1 is SEHNR, CDR2 FQNEAQ (reference sequence). The CDR3 extends over 15 amino acids. This CDR3 reads CASSASRPSITEAFF. CDR3 in DNA: TGTGCCAGCAGCGCTTCCCGCCCGAGCATCACTGAAGCTTTCTTT.

This chain links TRBV19 with TRBJ2-2; 8 nucleotides line up with TRBD2. V shed 0 bases and J 7 bases; nucleotides not matched to a gene: 4. Germline-derived CDR1 and CDR2 are LNHDA and SQIVND (reference sequence). The CDR3 covers 15 residues. Written as DNA, the CDR3 is TGTGCCAGTAGTATAGAACTAGCGGTTGGCGGGGAGCTGTTTTTT. Its protein is CASSIELAVGGELFF.

The rearrangement joins TRBV7-6 to TRBJ2-7; 11 bases align to TRBD1. Looked up from germline, CDR1 is SGHVS and CDR2 is FNYEAQ. This CDR3 has 14 residues. After removal of 5 bases from V and 4 bases from J, the junction contained 4 bases not matched to a gene. CDR3 bases: TGTGCCAGCAGCCCGGACAGGGGGCTTTACGAGCAGTACTTC. It codes for CASSPDRGLYEQYF.

This rearrangement joins TRBV19 to TRBJ2-1; 12 nucleotides match TRBD2. Germline V gene sequence: CDR1 LNHDA, CDR2 SQIVND (reference sequence). Losses at the gene ends were 10 bases for V and 10 bases for J; bases not matched to a gene: 8. CDR3 size: 13 residues. Here the CDR3 reads CATSGLAGNEQFF. The DNA of the CDR3 is TGTGCCACCTCAGGACTAGCGGGAAACGAGCAGTTCTTC.

The J gene is TRBJ2-7, the V gene TRBV7-8; 8 bases map to TRBD2. Germline assignment: CDR1 SGHVS and CDR2 FQNEAQ. CDR3 length equals 16 residues. The V gene end was trimmed by 4 bases and the J gene end by 0 bases; junction bases not matched to a gene: 8. CDR3 sequence reads: CASSSPGTRASYEQYF. The CDR3 bases are TGTGCCAGCAGCTCTCCCGGGACTAGGGCCTCCTACGAGCAGTACTTC.

The V and J genes are TRBV7-9 and TRBJ2-7; 9 bases map to TRBD2. The CDR3 contains 15 residues. Germline CDR1 and CDR2: SEHNR and FQNEAQ (reference sequence). V lost 3 bases and J lost 2; bases outside the gene matches: 5. CDR3 amino acids: CASSFQASGTYEQYF. CDR3 DNA: TGTGCCAGCAGCTTTCAGGCTAGCGGGACCTACGAGCAGTACTTC.

The gene calls are TRBV7-2 and TRBJ1-1; D is undetermined. This CDR3 comprises 13 residues. Germline CDR1 SGHTA, CDR2 FQGNSA. V was shortened by 7 bases and J by 0 bases, with 9 bases between the two germline ends. The CDR3 is CASIGRMNTEAFF. The CDR3 bases are TGTGCCAGCATTGGTCGGATGAACACTGAAGCTTTCTTT.

The chain has TRBV27 and TRBJ2-1; TRBD1 might be the D (5 bases). Deletions cut 9 bases from V and 2 bases from J, with 14 bases between. The germline CDR1 and CDR2 sequences are MNHEY and SMNVEV (reference sequence). The CDR3 extends over 14 amino acids. CDR3 residues: CASSSTAPYNEQFF. CDR3 coding DNA: TGTGCCAGTTCTTCGACAGCGCCCTACAATGAGCAGTTCTTC.

Concerning this clone: The sample carries other DNA sequences with the same CDR3. CDR3 sequence: CASSSPGQGNTEAFF. The DNA for the CDR3 is TGTGCCAGCAGTTCGCCGGGACAGGGGAACACTGAAGCTTTCTTT. The V gene is TRBV27, the J gene TRBJ1-1, with TRBD1 identical over 9 bases. The CDR3 totals 15 residues. CDR1 is MNHEY and CDR2 is SMNVEV in the germline V gene (reference sequence). J lost 1 base, V lost 4 bases, and 4 bases had no gene match.

With respect to this clone: Other nucleotide sequences in the sample specify the same CDR3. The V and J genes are TRBV11-2 and TRBJ1-2, with unresolved D. The CDR3 extends over 11 amino acids. Germline CDR1 is SGHAT and CDR2 is FQNNGV. V was pared by 5 bases and J by 6 bases, with 7 bases between. The CDR3 region is CASSRGDGYTF. CDR3 sequence (DNA): TGTGCCAGCAGCCGCGGCGATGGCTACACCTTC.

The chain recombines TRBV6-1 with TRBJ2-3, with a weak D call TRBD2 (6 bases). The V end was cut by 2 bases, the J end by 8 bases, with 8 bases between. The germline gives CDR1 MNHNS, CDR2 SASEGT. The CDR3 spans 12 residues. CDR3 in DNA: TGTGCCAGCAGTGAATGGGGGGTTACGCAGTATTTT. This encodes CASSEWGVTQYF.